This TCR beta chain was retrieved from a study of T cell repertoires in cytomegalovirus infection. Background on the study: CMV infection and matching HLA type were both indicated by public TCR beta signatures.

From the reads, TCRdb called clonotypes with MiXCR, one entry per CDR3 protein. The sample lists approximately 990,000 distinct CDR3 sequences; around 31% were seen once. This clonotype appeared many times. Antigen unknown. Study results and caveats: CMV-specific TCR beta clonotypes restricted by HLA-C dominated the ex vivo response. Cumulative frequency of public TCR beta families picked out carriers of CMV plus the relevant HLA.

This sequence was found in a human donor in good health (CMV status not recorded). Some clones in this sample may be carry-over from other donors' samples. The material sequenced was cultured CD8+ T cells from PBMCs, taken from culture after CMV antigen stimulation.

CDR3 amino acids: CASRSQGGTDTQYF. CDR3 coding DNA: TGTGCCAGCAGATCTCAGGGGGGAACAGATACGCAGTATTTT. The chain employs TRBV7-2 and TRBJ2-3; maybe TRBD1 (7 bases). Germline V gene lookup returns CDR1 SGHTA and CDR2 FQGNSA. The CDR3 spans 14 residues. The ends were cut back, 6 bases at V and 3 bases at J, with 13 bases in the middle. Complete variable domain (other parts from reference TRBV7-2 and TRBJ2-3): GAGVSQSPSNKVTEKGKDVELRCDPISGHTALYWYRQSLGQGLEFLIYFQGNSAPDKSGLPSDRFSAERTGGSVSTLTIQRTQQEDSAVYLCASRSQGGTDTQYFGPGTRLTVL.